The TCR beta chain described here comes from a study of T cell changes during pregnancy in multiple sclerosis. Germline CDR1 LGHNA, CDR2 YSLEER. Trimming shortened V by 5 bases and J by 6 bases, and 14 bases separated the two germline ends. This CDR3 comprises 14 residues. Measured with immunoSEQ multiplex PCR; TCRdb has only the in-frame clones, and not every one. The table lists tens of thousands of clones, roughly 92% of them singletons. Specimen: CD4+ T cells from peripheral blood mononuclear cells, collected in the first trimester of pregnancy. The source is a female donor with multiple sclerosis, enrolled in a pregnancy study. This chain connects TRBV4-3 to TRBJ2-1; D unclear. CDR3 residues: CASSNKIFSNEQFF. In DNA, the CDR3 is TGCGCCAGCAGCAACAAGATATTCAGCAATGAGCAGTTCTTC.